This T cell receptor beta chain was recovered during a study of CD8 T cells in Susac syndrome. A quantity of about 0.45 to 1 ug RNA underwent reverse transcription using random hexamers. TCRdb called the immunoSEQ multiplex PCR reads again in MiXCR, with one record for every CDR3 protein. The data hold 150,000 or so distinct CDR3 sequences, with about 94% observed a single time. Per germline, CDR1 LGHDT and CDR2 YNNKEL (reference sequence). CDR3 length: 12 residues. J was trimmed by 11 bases and V by 1 base; bases with no gene match: 4. Negative isolation yielded CD8+ and CD4+ T cells; FACS enriched TEMRA cells.

The V call is TRBV3-1, the J call TRBJ2-7; 8 nucleotides align to TRBD1. The origin of this receptor is a human donor in good health. The sample comprised CD4+ T cells from PBMCs. Written as DNA, the CDR3 is TGTGCCAGCAGCCAAGGGACAGGGTTCGAGTACTTC. Translated: CASSQGTGFEYF.